This is a list of T cell receptor beta chains from one sample in a study of blood T cell repertoires in COVID-19. Clones were sequenced by immunoSEQ multiplex PCR, and TCRdb holds only the in-frame ones, with some missing. The sample contains approximately 260,000 clones, more than 70% of which appear only once. Material: PBMCs or T cells enriched from blood (not recorded which). The receptors stem from a woman aged 35 to 49 with acute COVID-19. Each CDR3 is given with its conserved first and last residue. The D gene is left open where the match is weak. Rows give clone size only sometimes, using once, few, many, or a class for an expanded clone.

CDR3,DNA,D,J,V,size
CASSEGGYMPVF,TGCGCCAGCAGTGAGGGGGGCTATATGCCTGTCTTC,.,TRBJ2-1,TRBV10-2,once
CATSDRAQGSGNQPQHF,TGTGCCACCAGTGACCGAGCTCAGGGGTCAGGCAATCAGCCCCAGCATTTT,.,TRBJ1-5,TRBV24-1,.
CASSLAAGEEQFF,TGTGCCAGCAGCTTAGCAGCGGGAGAAGAGCAGTTCTTC,TRBD2,TRBJ2-1,TRBV7-9,.
CASSLSGYSSYNEQFF,TGCGCCAGCAGCTTGTCAGGCTATAGCTCCTACAATGAGCAGTTCTTC,.,TRBJ2-1,TRBV5-1,once
CASSLLGGNEQFF,TGTGCCAGCAGCTTATTGGGAGGCAATGAGCAGTTCTTC,.,TRBJ2-1,TRBV7-9,.
CASTQDSTFTDTQYF,TGTGCCAGCACCCAGGACAGCACTTTCACAGATACGCAGTATTTT,.,TRBJ2-3,TRBV27,.
CASSSTPGTGELFF,TGCGCCAGCAGCTCGACTCCAGGGACCGGGGAGCTGTTTTTT,.,TRBJ2-2,TRBV5-1,once
CASSRLAEYNEQFF,TGTGCCAGCAGTAGACTAGCGGAGTACAATGAGCAGTTCTTC,TRBD2,TRBJ2-1,TRBV25-1,.
CASSYVRGGDTEAFF,TGTGCCAGCAGTTACGTCAGGGGCGGTGACACTGAAGCTTTCTTT,.,TRBJ1-1,TRBV6-2/TRBV6-3,.
CASSPIQGISSYNSPLHF,TGTGCCAGCTCACCTATACAGGGGATAAGCTCCTATAATTCACCCCTCCACTTT,TRBD1,TRBJ1-6,TRBV18,once
CASRAHSGVDQPQHF,TGTGCCAGCAGGGCCCACTCAGGGGTTGATCAGCCCCAGCATTTT,.,TRBJ1-5,TRBV27,.
CATSEGTSPNTEAFF,TGTGCCACCAGTGAGGGGACAAGCCCGAACACTGAAGCTTTCTTT,.,TRBJ1-1,TRBV24-1,.
CASSLDPATDTQYF,TGCGCCAGCAGCTTGGACCCTGCGACAGATACGCAGTATTTT,.,TRBJ2-3,TRBV5-1,.
CASGGGPPASGRQPQHF,TGTGCCAGCGGCGGGGGCCCCCCCGCTAGCGGGAGACAGCCCCAGCATTTT,.,TRBJ1-5,TRBV2,.
CASSVGLAGGPSEQFF,TGTGCCAGTAGTGTAGGACTAGCGGGAGGGCCGAGTGAGCAGTTCTTC,TRBD2,TRBJ2-1,TRBV19,.
CASSLFGTGLHEQFF,TGTGCCAGCAGTTTATTCGGGACAGGGTTGCATGAGCAGTTCTTC,TRBD1,TRBJ2-1,TRBV28,.
CASKPGQEDEKLFF,TGTGCCAGCAAACCGGGACAGGAAGATGAAAAACTGTTTTTT,TRBD1,TRBJ1-4,TRBV6-5,.
CSASGAAGTSTDTQYF,TGCAGTGCTAGTGGGGCAGCGGGGACCAGCACAGATACGCAGTATTTT,TRBD2,TRBJ2-3,TRBV20-1,once
CASSLSPGGETQYF,TGTGCCAGCAGCTTATCCCCGGGCGGGGAGACCCAGTACTTC,.,TRBJ2-5,TRBV11-2,.
CASTTGRIYGGSAGNTIYF,TGTGCCAGCACCACTGGTCGAATTTACGGGGGTAGCGCTGGAAACACCATATATTTT,.,TRBJ1-3,TRBV7-9,.
CASSPRLGTEAFF,TGTGCCAGCAGCCCCCGACTTGGGACTGAAGCTTTCTTT,.,TRBJ1-1,TRBV11-3,.
CASSIGTSGPYEQYF,TGCGCCAGCAGCATCGGGACTAGCGGTCCCTACGAGCAGTACTTC,TRBD2,TRBJ2-7,TRBV5-1,few
CASSCHLRAEPTLNYGYTF,TGTGCCAGCAGCTGTCACTTGCGTGCGGAGCCTACTCTTAACTATGGCTACACCTTC,.,TRBJ1-2,TRBV7-6,.
CASSEMGGEAFF,TGTGCCAGCAGTGAAATGGGAGGGGAAGCTTTCTTT,.,TRBJ1-1,TRBV2,.
CASSLDTNTEAFF,TGTGCCAGCAGCCTGGACACGAACACTGAAGCTTTCTTT,.,TRBJ1-1,TRBV5-5,.
CASRSSSPIGYTF,TGTGCCAGCCGATCCTCATCCCCTATTGGCTACACCTTC,.,TRBJ1-2,TRBV28,.
CASSLFRENTEAFF,TGTGCCAGCAGTTTATTCAGGGAAAACACTGAAGCTTTCTTT,.,TRBJ1-1,TRBV28,few
CASSPGRGAYF,TGTGCCAGCTCACCAGGGAGGGGGGCGTACTTC,.,TRBJ2-7,TRBV18,.
CASTPSGTGYSDTQYF,TGTGCCAGCACCCCTAGCGGGACGGGTTATTCAGATACGCAGTATTTT,TRBD2,TRBJ2-3,TRBV27,.
CASSFTPDRAYTGELFF,TGTGCCAGCTCATTCACCCCGGACAGGGCCTACACCGGGGAGCTGTTTTTT,TRBD1,TRBJ2-2,TRBV18,.
CASSSGYTDTQYF,TGTGCCAGCAGCTCGGGGTACACAGATACGCAGTATTTT,.,TRBJ2-3,TRBV7-3,.
CASSQDFASGFEDTQYF,TGCGCCAGCAGCCAAGACTTTGCTAGCGGATTCGAAGATACGCAGTATTTT,TRBD2,TRBJ2-3,TRBV4-1,.
CASDLLLDREKLFF,TGTGCTAGTGATTTACTACTCGACAGGGAGAAACTGTTTTTT,TRBD1,TRBJ1-4,TRBV12-5,.
CASSPGAGYGYTF,TGTGCCAGCTCACCTGGGGCAGGCTATGGCTACACCTTC,.,TRBJ1-2,TRBV18,.
CASSAAEKGNQPQHF,TGTGCCAGCAGCGCGGCGGAGAAGGGCAATCAGCCCCAGCATTTT,.,TRBJ1-5,TRBV5-4,few
CASSLGVTEAFF,TGCGCCAGCAGCTTGGGAGTCACTGAAGCTTTCTTT,.,TRBJ1-1,TRBV5-1,.
CASSLDAGTGNTIYF,TGTGCCAGCAGCTTAGATGCGGGAACTGGAAACACCATATATTTT,.,TRBJ1-3,TRBV7-6,.
CASSPQRESYNEQFF,TGTGCCAGCTCACCACAGCGGGAGTCCTACAATGAGCAGTTCTTC,TRBD2,TRBJ2-1,TRBV18,.
CASSGQLQETQYF,TGCGCCAGCAGTGGACAGCTACAAGAGACCCAGTACTTC,.,TRBJ2-5,TRBV10-1,.
CASSLIGGTDTQYF,TGCGCCAGCAGCTTGATAGGGGGCACAGATACGCAGTATTTT,.,TRBJ2-3,TRBV5-1,.
CASSLFSGGNYEQYF,TGTGCCAGCAGCTTGTTCAGCGGAGGTAACTACGAGCAGTACTTC,.,TRBJ2-7,TRBV5-4,.
CASSIGVRGGEKLFF,TGTGCCAGTAGTATTGGAGTGAGAGGCGGAGAAAAACTGTTTTTT,.,TRBJ1-4,TRBV19,.
CASSALAGGNNEQFF,TGTGCCAGCAGCGCTCTTGCAGGGGGTAACAATGAGCAGTTCTTC,TRBD1,TRBJ2-1,TRBV7-6,.